This passage covers 24 T cell receptor beta chains from one sample sequenced in a study of siplizumab effects on memory and regulatory T cells. The repertoire was sequenced with immunoSEQ multiplex PCR; TCRdb's copy has only in-frame clones and lacks some. The sample yields 90,000 to 120,000 clones, about 93% seen once. The sample consisted of Tregs sorted from blood. Receptor source: a human donor in good health.

The V and J genes are TRBV7-6 and TRBJ1-6; D is unclear. V lost 2 bases and J 6 bases, leaving 20 bases between the germline ends. The CDR3 length is 18 residues. In germline, CDR1 is SGHVS, CDR2 FNYEAQ. CDR3 DNA: TGTGCCAGCAGCTTAACTGTTCCCGGCGCCACCTCTAATTCACCCCTCCACTTT. As protein: CASSLTVPGATSNSPLHF. The full variable domain, with the rest looked up from reference TRBV7-6 and TRBJ1-6, is GAGVSQSPRYKVTKRGQDVALRCDPISGHVSLYWYRQALGQGPEFLTYFNYEAQQDKSGLPNDRFSAERPEGSISTLTIQRTEQRDSAMYRCASSLTVPGATSNSPLHFGNGTRLTVT.

This clone appeared a single time. V gene TRBV30 combines with J gene TRBJ2-1; TRBD1 or TRBD2 may be the D gene (5 bases each). The CDR3 is made up of 17 amino acids. CDR1 and CDR2 from the germline V gene are GTSNPN and SVGIG (reference sequence). Trimming left V 2 bases short and J 4 bases short, with 21 bases between. The CDR3 region has the DNA TGTGCCTGGAGTTCACCACAAGGGAGAGGGGCATACAATGAGCAGTTCTTC. This gives the protein CAWSSPQGRGAYNEQFF.

The chain links TRBV25-1 to TRBJ1-4; D not resolved. CDR3 length equals 14 residues. Germline CDR1 and CDR2: MGHDK and SYGVNS. V lost 5 bases and J lost 8, with 15 bases in between. CDR3 nucleotides: TGTGCCAGCAGTCCGGCACTCGGGTTCGAAAAACTGTTTTTT. The encoded protein is CASSPALGFEKLFF.

The chain joins TRBV11-2 to TRBJ2-4, with D uncertain. The germline V gene has CDR1 SGHAT and CDR2 FQNNGV. Trimming cost V 5 bases and J 8 bases, with 10 bases left between them. The CDR3 is made up of 12 amino acids. CDR3: CASSPTRDIQYF. In DNA, the CDR3 is TGTGCCAGCAGCCCCACGAGAGACATTCAGTACTTC.

The CDR3 is CASSVRQAQDTQYF. For the CDR3, the DNA is TGTGCCAGCAGCGTACGGCAGGCGCAGGATACGCAGTATTTT. The rearrangement joins TRBV9 to TRBJ2-3; D is unclear. The CDR3 consists of 14 residues. With 1 base removed from V and 6 bases from J, the gap between germline ends came to 12 bases. The germline CDR1 and CDR2 sequences are SGDLS and YYNGEE.

This chain links TRBV10-2 with TRBJ1-1; tentatively, D is TRBD1 (6 bases). V lost 6 bases and J lost 3, with 11 bases in between. Germline loops: CDR1 WSHSY, CDR2 SAAADI. The CDR3 length is 13 residues. CDR3 sequence reads: CASRQGYDTEAFF. The CDR3 DNA is TGCGCCAGCAGACAGGGATACGACACTGAAGCTTTCTTT.

The CDR3 sequence: CASSLGNSGNTIYF. The DNA for the CDR3 is TGCGCCAGCAGCTTGGGCAACTCTGGAAACACCATATATTTT. This chain uses TRBV5-1 with TRBJ1-3; no reliable D call. Per germline, CDR1 SGHRS and CDR2 YFSETQ. V dropped 0 bases and J dropped 0 bases, with 4 bases sitting between them. The CDR3 runs 14 residues.

V and J are TRBV9 and TRBJ1-3, with 9 bases identical to TRBD1. Germline CDR1 is SGDLS and CDR2 is YYNGEE. The CDR3 has 16 amino acids. V was clipped by 1 base and J by 4 bases; unmatched bases: 6. CDR3: CASSVTPDRGGNTIYF. The CDR3 DNA reads as TGTGCCAGCAGCGTAACCCCGGACAGGGGAGGAAACACCATATATTTT.

As DNA, the CDR3 is TGCAGCGTCCGGAGCACAGATACGCAGTATTTT. It codes for CSVRSTDTQYF. The chain carries TRBV29-1 and TRBJ2-3, with D uncertain. Germline values: CDR1 SQVTM, CDR2 ANQGSEA. This CDR3 contains 11 residues. Trimming stripped 6 bases from V and 0 bases from J, with 4 bases between.

This clone was seen only once. The chain joins TRBV18 to TRBJ1-3; the match to TRBD1 covers 9 bases. The junction had 9 bases not matched to a gene; V was cut back by 2 bases and J by 4 bases. The germline V gene encodes CDR1 KGHSH and CDR2 LQKENI. The CDR3 has 17 residues. The CDR3 nucleotides read TGTGCCAGCTCACCAAGGCAACAGGGGGCGTTGGGAAACACCATATATTTT. It specifies CASSPRQQGALGNTIYF.

The V gene is TRBV2, the J gene TRBJ2-5; 9 bases are shared with TRBD2. The J call may be faulty, since TRBJ2-7 better matches the DNA end. Germline assignment: CDR1 SNHLY and CDR2 FYNNEI. The CDR3 has 15 amino acids. Here the CDR3 DNA reads TGTGCCAGCACCATTCGACCTAGCGGGGAATCCGAGCAGTACTTC. It is translated as CASTIRPSGESEQYF.

The CDR3 coding sequence is TGTGCCAGCTCACCCCGTCCTACAGGTCCGAACACTGAAGCTTTCTTT. This sequence encodes CASSPRPTGPNTEAFF. The gene calls are TRBV18 and TRBJ1-1, with TRBD1 as a possible D gene (5 bases). This CDR3 region has 16 residues. The germline CDR1 and CDR2 sequences are KGHSH and LQKENI. Between the trimmed V and J ends, which lost 3 bases and 1 base, there was a span of 15 bases.

CDR3 sequence (DNA): TGTGCCAGTACCCCACGCGGCAGGGGGCTAGAGACCCAGTACTTC. Translating it yields CASTPRGRGLETQYF. The V gene is TRBV19, the J gene TRBJ2-5, with 8 bases aligning to TRBD1. The CDR3 has 15 amino acids. Germline V gives CDR1 LNHDA, CDR2 SQIVND (reference sequence). Trimming cost V 7 bases and J 4 bases; bases outside gene matches: 11.

V is TRBV7-8 and J is TRBJ1-5; TRBD1 aligns across 10 bases. Per germline, CDR1 SGHVS and CDR2 FQNEAQ. The CDR3 consists of 19 residues. V lost 5 bases to trimming and J lost 0 bases; unmatched junction nucleotides: 13. DNA for the CDR3: TGTGCCAGCAGCCCCATCCTGGGGACAGGGGTCCTTAGCAATCAGCCCCAGCATTTT. This translates into CASSPILGTGVLSNQPQHF.

This chain uses TRBV6-6 with TRBJ2-5, with D unclear. Near its end, the DNA agrees better with TRBJ2-7, so the J call may be wrong. Per germline, CDR1 MNHNY and CDR2 SVGAGI (reference sequence). The CDR3 is 13 amino acids. CDR3 coding DNA: TGTGCCAGCAGTTACGCTAGGACCTACGAGCAGTACTTC. This encodes CASSYARTYEQYF.

This clone was seen only once. The chain has TRBV7-2 and TRBJ2-7; D not certain. CDR1 is SGHTA and CDR2 is FQGNSA in the germline V gene. V gave up 3 bases and J gave up 0 bases, with 6 bases separating them. The CDR3 has 13 residues. CDR3 nucleotide sequence: TGTGCCAGCAGCTTTCCCAGCTCCTACGAGCAGTACTTC. Its translation is CASSFPSSYEQYF.

The rearrangement joins TRBV5-1 to TRBJ2-1; no clear D gene. The CDR3 length is 11 residues. Germline CDR1 SGHRS, CDR2 YFSETQ. The V end was cut by 4 bases, the J end by 15 bases, with 14 bases between. The chain's CDR3 is CASSKDTALFF. The CDR3 DNA is TGCGCCAGCAGCAAGGATACTGCCTTGTTCTTC.

The DNA of the CDR3 is TGCGCCAGCAGCCAAGAAGTTAAGGTGGTCAAAAACATTCAGTACTTC. Translating it yields CASSQEVKVVKNIQYF. The rearrangement uses TRBV4-1 and TRBJ2-4; D is unclear. This CDR3 contains 16 residues. V was cut by 0 bases and J by 3 bases, with 12 bases left in between. From germline, CDR1 is MGHRA and CDR2 YSYEKL.

The chain is built from TRBV2 and TRBJ2-7; no clear D gene. In germline, CDR1 is SNHLY, CDR2 FYNNEI. With 2 bases removed from V and 0 bases from J, the gap between germline ends came to 11 bases. This CDR3 has 15 residues. In DNA, the CDR3 is TGTGCCAGCAGTGAACCGGCCCACTCCTCCTACGAGCAGTACTTC. Its translation: CASSEPAHSSYEQYF.

This rearrangement joins TRBV14 to TRBJ1-3, with D possibly being TRBD1 (6 bases). CDR1 is SGHDN and CDR2 is FVKESK in the germline V gene. There are 17 residues in the CDR3. Trimming cost V 4 bases and J 4 bases, with 20 bases left between them. CDR3 coding DNA: TGTGCCAGCAGCCTAGGGGACACCAGGTTTATCGGAAACACCATATATTTT. Amino acids: CASSLGDTRFIGNTIYF.

The V call is TRBV13, the J call TRBJ2-1, with D possibly TRBD2 on 6 matching bases. The germline V and J ends were trimmed by 6 bases and 1 base, with 16 bases remaining between them. The CDR3 loop spans 16 amino acids. Germline-derived CDR1 and CDR2 are PRHDT and FYEKMQ (reference sequence). CDR3 sequence (DNA): TGTGCCAGCAGGCACCTTAGCGGCACTTCCTACAATGAGCAGTTCTTC. Translating gives CASRHLSGTSYNEQFF.

This chain uses TRBV6-5 with TRBJ2-7; possible D gene TRBD1, 6 bases. V was trimmed by 2 bases and J by 0 bases, leaving 8 bases between them. Germline values: CDR1 MNHEY, CDR2 SVGAGI. This CDR3 comprises 14 residues. CDR3 region: CASSYRDNSYEQYF. CDR3 nucleotides: TGTGCCAGCAGTTACCGGGACAACTCCTACGAGCAGTACTTC.

This rearrangement joins TRBV5-1 to TRBJ2-3, with a possible D match to TRBD1 (6 bases). The CDR3 loop spans 14 amino acids. Germline-derived CDR1 and CDR2 are SGHRS and YFSETQ. Deletions cut 0 bases from V and 5 bases from J, with 10 bases between. This CDR3 is CASSLGGLIDTQYF. In nucleotides, the CDR3 is TGCGCCAGCAGCTTGGGGGGGCTCATAGATACGCAGTATTTT.

The rearrangement links TRBV5-6 to TRBJ1-2, with 7 positions matching TRBD1. With 5 bases clipped from V and 6 bases from J, the junction kept 4 bases outside the gene matches. This CDR3 is 12 amino acids long. CDR1 SGHDT and CDR2 YYEEEE come from the germline V gene. The CDR3 bases are TGTGCCAGCAGTCGGGACAGAGATGGCTACACCTTC. Translation gives CASSRDRDGYTF.